This T cell receptor beta chain was recovered during a study of T-cell memory formation after mild COVID-19 (dated by TCRdb to the early 2020s). Regarding the research as a whole: TCR sequence clusters from the two donors were found to be largely donor specific. Longitudinal TCRalpha and TCRbeta repertoire sequencing tracked T-cell clones expanding and contracting after mild COVID-19 in a couple of donors. Two young, previously healthy adult volunteers, one female and one male, were included in the cohort.

Sequencing used an Illumina NovaSeq 6000. TCRalpha and TCRbeta cDNA libraries were constructed by 5'RACE with constant-segment primers, with sample barcodes and unique molecular identifiers being introduced. Trizol reagent was used to extract RNA from every sample. Library amplification was performed in two PCR steps, and a second sample barcode and Illumina TruSeq adapters were introduced in the second step. The libraries were sequenced on an Illumina NovaSeq using 2 x 150 bp paired-end reads. The paper's data handling went like this. The reads were demultiplexed and collapsed into UMI-guided consensus sequences using migec v1.2.7. Using mixcr v2.1.11, UMI consensuses were aligned to TRA and TRB V and J templates and then assembled into clonotypes. Expanded or contracted clonotypes were those called significant by both edgeR and NoisET, with noise models trained on biological replicates. edgeR calls used a false discovery rate-adjusted p below 0.01 and a log2 fold-change threshold of 1. PCA with hierarchical clustering of max-normalized trajectories of the 1000 most abundant clonotypes was used as exploratory dynamics analysis. Each responding clone was given a CD4 or CD8 phenotype based on the CD4+ and CD8+ repertoires, which had been sequenced separately. TCRdb reprocessing: public reads trimmed at Q25 with fastp, clones called with MiXCR, in-frame beta chains kept. Each entry is one CDR3 protein sequence, shown with its most common DNA and genes. TCRdb's processing, not the authors' own work, is the source of the V and J calls. This sample gives hundreds of thousands of distinct CDR3 sequences in total; 15% to 20% of them show up just once. The top ten clones comprise about a fifth of the sample.

Counted from cysteine to phenylalanine, this CDR3 has 15 amino acids. CDR3 DNA only is kept here, 45 bases in frame from base 1. V trim: 1 base; J trim: 2 bases; unmatched bases: 3. This clonotype occurred a few times. Its antigen specificity is not known. No base quality values were provided; no much bigger clone lies one nucleotide off. PBMCs were isolated by Ficoll-Paque density gradient centrifugation. What the authors observed across the whole study: From day 15 to 85, contracting clones showed balanced CD4/CD8 phenotypes, whereas a second wave of clones that expanded from day 15 to 37 leaned towards CD4+. SARS-CoV-2 specificity was not confirmed for the second-wave clones peaking on day 37. The study covered only a couple of mild cases, and larger cohorts including severe cases with pre-infection samples were considered necessary. Some responding clones were detected in pre-infection memory, which suggested that pre-existing cross-reactive memory T cells had joined the SARS-CoV-2 response. Contracting CD4+ clones were located mainly in the CM and EM memory subsets, whereas CD8+ clones were found to be enriched in EMRA.

The sequenced material came from PBMCs or a T cell subset sorted from them (not recorded which). The chain couples TRBV12-3 or TRBV12-4 to TRBJ2-5, and 8 bases in between align with TRBD2. This receptor was obtained from a man aged 18 to 29 who had mild COVID-19 (a few samples of this study predate the infection). The sample titles of this study are shuffled in the database, so cell type and time point are left out; the donor was told from shared clones. The DNA is as follows: TGTGCCAGCAGTTTAGAAGCGGGGGCACAAGAGACCCAGTACTTC. Translated, it reads CASSLEAGAQETQYF.